This T cell receptor (beta chain) is drawn from a study of cytomegalovirus exposure and HLA in healthy donors. Broader study findings: The authors later found most CMV-associated TCR beta chains appeared HLA-restricted. An analysis done earlier found most TCR beta V segments productive about 87% or about 30% of the time.

PCR used 60 Vbeta primers and 13 Jbeta primers. As processed by the authors: Roughly 10 million shared chains were among the about 80 million unique TCR beta chains that a later analysis counted. Method: immunoSEQ multiplex PCR; TCRdb's copy keeps in-frame clones and lacks some. That table furnishes V, J and clone size, whereas the DNA furnished D and trimming. The table shows 120,000 to 150,000 clones, with 80% occurring only once. Details on this clone: Its antigen is currently unknown.

Trimming cost V 1 base and J 8 bases; bases outside gene matches: 14. Germline CDR1 and CDR2: SGDLS and YYNGEE. The CDR3 contains 16 residues. Material for sequencing was PBMCs. The chain links TRBV9 to TRBJ1-2, with 7 bases aligning to TRBD1. The receptor was derived from a male donor in good health and CMV-seronegative. The CDR3 DNA follows: TGTGCCAGCAGCGTATCCTCAGGGGACAGAACGTCCGGCTACACCTTC. Amino acid sequence: CASSVSSGDRTSGYTF.